Sequencing of this T cell receptor (beta chain) was carried out in a study of PD-L1 blockade in urothelial cancer. For the study at large: Timepoints chosen for blood analysis were 3 weeks (second dose) and 6 weeks after treatment start. Blood gave a median approximately 140,000 T cells. Study results and limitations: Lower pretreatment blood TCR clonality, under the median, predicted better survival, researchers reported. Greater 3-week expansion of tumor-associated blood clones was recorded for durable-benefit patients.

The V end was cut by 1 base, the J end by 3 bases, with 7 bases between. Looked up from germline, CDR1 is SGHKS and CDR2 is YYEKEE (reference sequence). This CDR3 contains 13 residues. The time point here: pretreatment peripheral blood. Remarks on this clone: Its target is unknown.

Assay used: immunoSEQ multiplex PCR; TCRdb lists only in-frame clones, some missing. The repertoire has 90,000 or so clones, roughly 90% of them found once; the top ten carry 0.97%. V usage is TRBV5-5 and J usage is TRBJ1-1, with D unresolved. The origin of this receptor is a woman of 80 years or more with urothelial cancer. Sequenced here: PBMCs, sampled around atezolizumab (anti-PD-L1) treatment. The CDR3 spells CASSLIEYTEAFF. CDR3 DNA sequence: TGTGCCAGCAGCTTGATAGAATACACTGAAGCTTTCTTT.